One and the same sample provided the 25 T cell receptor beta chains below, sequenced in a study of OX40 agonist ivuxolimab in advanced cancers. Produced via immunoSEQ multiplex PCR; TCRdb's table is partial and in-frame only. The table lists tens of thousands of clones, 90% of them singletons, with around 7.4% in the top ten. Sequenced here: CD4+ or CD8+ T cells sorted from blood, sampled in a trial of the OX40 agonist ivuxolimab. Receptor source: an adult with an advanced solid tumor such as melanoma, head and neck, liver or kidney cancer.

The chain is built from TRBV30 and TRBJ1-1; D gene ambiguous. This CDR3 contains 12 residues. Germline V lookup: CDR1 GTSNPN, CDR2 SVGIG (reference sequence). Trimming removed 5 bases from V and 1 base from J, with 8 bases in between. The CDR3 coding sequence is TGTGCCTGGGGAAGGTGGAACACTGAAGCTTTCTTT. As protein: CAWGRWNTEAFF.

Written as DNA, the CDR3 is TGTGCCAGCAGTTTAGGGTTTAACTATGGCTACACCTTC. Protein product: CASSLGFNYGYTF. This chain connects TRBV27 to TRBJ1-2; D gene ambiguous. V gave up 2 bases and J gave up 1 base, with 5 bases separating them. Germline CDR1 MNHEY, CDR2 SMNVEV (reference sequence). This CDR3 contains 13 residues.

This clone was detected only once. The V call is TRBV18, the J call TRBJ1-1; D unresolved. V dropped 1 base and J dropped 0 bases, with 12 bases sitting between them. The germline gives CDR1 KGHSH, CDR2 LQKENI. The CDR3 has 16 residues. Here the CDR3 DNA reads TGTGCCAGCTCACCACTTAACCGGACTATGAACACTGAAGCTTTCTTT. Its translation: CASSPLNRTMNTEAFF.

This clone was observed a single time. The genes are TRBV12-5 and TRBJ2-1; TRBD2 might be the D (5 bases). The CDR3 runs to 12 residues. Germline CDR1 reads LGHNT; CDR2 reads FRNRAP. V dropped 5 bases and J dropped 6 bases, with 8 bases sitting between them. The CDR3 sequence is CASGPGLNEQFF. The CDR3 DNA reads TGTGCTAGTGGTCCCGGACTCAATGAGCAGTTCTTC. Combining the CDR3 with reference TRBV12-5 and TRBJ2-1 gives the whole variable domain DARVTQTPRHKVTEMGQEVTMRCQPILGHNTVFWYRQTMMQGLELLAYFRNRAPLDDSGMPKDRFSAEMPDATLATLKIQPSEPRDSAVYFCASGPGLNEQFFGPGTRLTVL.

The chain recombines TRBV6-4 with TRBJ1-1; D may be TRBD1 (6 bases). Germline assignment: CDR1 MRHNA and CDR2 SNTAGT. V lost 7 bases and J lost 1, with 13 bases in between. This CDR3 has 14 residues. CDR3 DNA sequence: TGTGCCAGCAAGATAAACAGGGAGAACACTGAAGCTTTCTTT. Translated: CASKINRENTEAFF.

This rearrangement joins TRBV9 to TRBJ2-2, with 10 bases that match TRBD2. Germline trimming cut 4 bases from V and 5 bases from J; bases unmatched to any gene: 8. Germline V lookup: CDR1 SGDLS, CDR2 YYNGEE. The CDR3 runs 16 residues. Here the CDR3 reads CASSSSGRASTGELFF. Here the CDR3 DNA reads TGTGCCAGCAGCTCCAGCGGGAGGGCCTCAACCGGGGAGCTGTTTTTT.

The gene calls are TRBV19 and TRBJ1-5; D gene uncertain. Trimming stripped 2 bases from V and 0 bases from J, with 8 bases between. The germline CDR1 and CDR2 sequences are LNHDA and SQIVND (reference sequence). This CDR3 is built from 15 residues. CDR3 sequence: CASSIKGNSNQPQHF. In nucleotides, the CDR3 is TGTGCCAGTAGTATAAAGGGAAATAGCAATCAGCCCCAGCATTTT.

The V call is TRBV27, the J call TRBJ2-1, with 7 bases matching TRBD2. V was pared by 7 bases and J by 4 bases, with 13 bases of the junction left unmatched. CDR1 is MNHEY, CDR2 SMNVEV, per germline (reference sequence). This CDR3 is built from 16 residues. The CDR3 DNA reads as TGTGCCAGCACCCCGTCAATGTCGGGAGGTTACAATGAGCAGTTCTTC. It translates to CASTPSMSGGYNEQFF.

This sequence joins TRBV11-1 and TRBJ2-7, with a tentative D call TRBD1 (6 bases). The CDR3 runs to 13 residues. Germline V gives CDR1 SGHAT, CDR2 FQDESV (reference sequence). V was trimmed by 5 bases and J by 3 bases, leaving 11 bases between them. CDR3 region: CASSLRDNYEQYF. CDR3 in DNA: TGTGCCAGCAGCCTCCGGGACAACTACGAGCAGTACTTC.

The CDR3 DNA follows: TGTGCCAGCAGCGAAGCGGGAGGGGTGGGCACAGATACGCAGTATTTT. As protein: CASSEAGGVGTDTQYF. This chain links TRBV27 with TRBJ2-3; 10 bases are shared with TRBD2. The V segment lost 6 bases and the J segment 1 base; nucleotides outside the gene matches: 7. The CDR3 spans 16 residues. Germline values: CDR1 MNHEY, CDR2 SMNVEV (reference sequence).

The chain joins TRBV6-4 to TRBJ2-3; 8 nucleotides match TRBD2. The CDR3 extends over 15 amino acids. Trimming cost V 4 bases and J 0 bases; bases outside gene matches: 3. Per germline, CDR1 MRHNA and CDR2 SNTAGT. CDR3: CASSASSGSTDTQYF. For the CDR3, the DNA is TGTGCCAGCAGTGCATCTAGCGGGAGCACAGATACGCAGTATTTT.

V gene TRBV28 combines with J gene TRBJ2-5; TRBD1 matches at 8 bases. Germline loops: CDR1 MDHEN, CDR2 SYDVKM. V lost 6 bases to trimming and J lost 4 bases; unmatched junction nucleotides: 13. This CDR3 is 16 amino acids long. CDR3 in amino acids: CASSSGQGAPRETQYF. Here the CDR3 DNA reads TGTGCCAGCAGCTCCGGACAGGGAGCCCCTCGAGAGACCCAGTACTTC.

J is TRBJ2-7 and V is TRBV27; D not resolved. The CDR3 has 15 amino acids. Germline CDR1 reads MNHEY; CDR2 reads SMNVEV (reference sequence). The V gene lost 2 bases and the J gene lost 2 bases, with 13 bases spanning the gap. CDR3 loop: CASSLITVPTYEQYF. The CDR3 bases are TGTGCCAGCAGTTTAATTACAGTTCCAACCTACGAGCAGTACTTC.

This chain uses TRBV19 with TRBJ1-2; 8 nucleotides line up with TRBD1. The V gene end was trimmed by 5 bases and the J gene end by 3 bases; junction bases not matched to a gene: 8. This CDR3 has 15 amino acids. The germline V gene has CDR1 LNHDA and CDR2 SQIVND (reference sequence). DNA for the CDR3: TGTGCCAGTAGTTGGCAGGGGGCTCAGGACTATGGCTACACCTTC. This codes for CASSWQGAQDYGYTF. The variable domain in full, with the rest retrieved from reference TRBV19 and TRBJ1-2, is DGGITQSPKYLFRKEGQNVTLSCEQNLNHDAMYWYRQDPGQGLRLIYYSQIVNDFQKGDIAEGYSVSREKKESFPLTVTSAQKNPTAFYLCASSWQGAQDYGYTFGSGTRLTVV.

This rearrangement joins TRBV11-2 to TRBJ1-2; no reliable D call. Trimming took 4 bases from V and 8 from J, leaving 8 bases between them. This CDR3 is built from 11 residues. Germline values: CDR1 SGHAT, CDR2 FQNNGV. The DNA of the CDR3 is TGTGCCAGCAGCTCTACCAGGGGCTACACCTTC. Residues: CASSSTRGYTF. The whole variable domain, remainder taken from reference TRBV11-2 and TRBJ1-2, is EAGVAQSPRYKIIEKRQSVAFWCNPISGHATLYWYQQILGQGPKLLIQFQNNGVVDDSQLPKDRFSAERLKGVDSTLKIQPAKLEDSAVYLCASSSTRGYTFGSGTRLTVV.

The chain combines TRBV10-3 with TRBJ2-2; D tentatively fits TRBD1 or TRBD2 (6 bases each). The CDR3 covers 15 residues. With 6 bases removed from V and 5 bases from J, the gap between germline ends came to 16 bases. Germline-derived CDR1 and CDR2 are ENHRY and SYGVKD. CDR3 DNA: TGTGCCATCAGCATAGGTGGGGGGCAAACCGGGGAGCTGTTTTTT. Protein: CAISIGGGQTGELFF.

The J gene is TRBJ2-2, the V gene TRBV9; D perhaps matches TRBD1 (6 bases). Trimming pared 7 bases from V and 0 bases from J, leaving 10 bases between. CDR3 length: 14 residues. Germline V gene lookup returns CDR1 SGDLS and CDR2 YYNGEE. CDR3 sequence (DNA): TGTGCCAGCGCGGACAGCGCGAACACCGGGGAGCTGTTTTTT. Amino acids: CASADSANTGELFF.

The chain recombines TRBV7-9 with TRBJ2-7; 8 bases agree with TRBD1. Germline values: CDR1 SEHNR, CDR2 FQNEAQ (reference sequence). This CDR3 has 14 amino acids. Germline trimming cut 5 bases from V and 1 base from J; bases unmatched to any gene: 4. CDR3 coding DNA: TGTGCCAGCAGCCTCTGGACAGGGTCCTACGAGCAGTACTTC. It specifies CASSLWTGSYEQYF.

V gene TRBV7-2 combines with J gene TRBJ1-1; unclear D gene. Germline V gives CDR1 SGHTA, CDR2 FQGNSA. Between the trimmed V and J ends, which lost 8 bases and 1 base, there was a span of 11 bases. The CDR3 consists of 13 residues. CDR3 nucleotides: TGTGCCAGCGGTGTTAGAAAGAACACTGAAGCTTTCTTT. Protein product: CASGVRKNTEAFF. The whole variable domain, remainder taken from reference TRBV7-2 and TRBJ1-1, is GAGVSQSPSNKVTEKGKDVELRCDPISGHTALYWYRQSLGQGLEFLIYFQGNSAPDKSGLPSDRFSAERTGGSVSTLTIQRTQQEDSAVYLCASGVRKNTEAFFGQGTRLTVV.

This clone showed up just once. This rearrangement joins TRBV27 to TRBJ1-2, with 12 nucleotides matching TRBD1. The CDR3 loop spans 14 amino acids. Germline values: CDR1 MNHEY, CDR2 SMNVEV (reference sequence). V gave up 5 bases and J gave up 9 bases; unmatched junction bases: 7. CDR3 sequence (DNA): TGTGCCAGCAGTCGCTTTGGGACAGGGGGCAGCTACACCTTC. Protein product: CASSRFGTGGSYTF.

The sample holds one count of this clone. J is TRBJ2-7 and V is TRBV9; 12 bases match TRBD2. Trimming cost V 4 bases and J 3 bases; bases outside gene matches: 8. The CDR3 spans 16 residues. CDR1 and CDR2 from the germline V gene are SGDLS and YYNGEE. DNA of the CDR3: TGTGCCAGCAGCTTCGAGGGGACTAGCGGGTACTACGAGCAGTACTTC. This codes for CASSFEGTSGYYEQYF. Full variable domain (outside the CDR3, taken from reference TRBV9 and TRBJ2-7): DSGVTQTPKHLITATGQRVTLRCSPRSGDLSVYWYQQSLDQGLQFLIQYYNGEERAKGNILERFSAQQFPDLHSELNLSSLELGDSALYFCASSFEGTSGYYEQYFGPGTRLTVT.

The chain recombines TRBV18 with TRBJ2-2, with a tentative D call TRBD2 (6 bases). The CDR3 length is 14 residues. Germline V gene data show CDR1 as KGHSH and CDR2 as LQKENI. Trimming took 6 bases from V and 6 from J, leaving 14 bases between them. CDR3 sequence (DNA): TGTGCCAGCTCGACTAGTTCCGGGGCCGGGGAGCTGTTTTTT. As protein: CASSTSSGAGELFF.

The chain links TRBV6-6 to TRBJ1-2, with D unresolved. Trimming stripped 2 bases from V and 6 bases from J, with 10 bases between. The CDR3 is 13 residues long. Germline V lookup: CDR1 MNHNY, CDR2 SVGAGI (reference sequence). The CDR3 DNA sequence: TGTGCCAGCAGTTACCTCCAACAGAATGGCTACACCTTC. It specifies CASSYLQQNGYTF.

V is TRBV29-1 and J is TRBJ1-1; TRBD1 aligns across 9 bases. The CDR3 has 14 residues. From germline, CDR1 is SQVTM and CDR2 ANQGSEA. V trimming: 6 bases; J trimming: 4 bases; junction bases outside the gene matches: 9. The CDR3 loop is CSVRTTGGGTEAFF. The DNA of the CDR3 is TGCAGCGTGAGGACGACAGGGGGAGGCACTGAAGCTTTCTTT.

The rearrangement links TRBV11-3 to TRBJ1-3; D call uncertain. CDR1 is SGHNT and CDR2 is YENEEA in the germline V gene. V gave up 5 bases and J gave up 7 bases, with 9 bases separating them. The CDR3 length is 12 residues. CDR3 bases: TGTGCCAGCAGCGGTATAGGGAACACCATATATTTT. This encodes CASSGIGNTIYF. Full variable domain (outside the CDR3, taken from reference TRBV11-3 and TRBJ1-3): EAGVVQSPRYKIIEKKQPVAFWCNPISGHNTLYWYLQNLGQGPELLIRYENEEAVDDSQLPKDRFSAERLKGVDSTLKIQPAELGDSAVYLCASSGIGNTIYFGEGSWLTVV.